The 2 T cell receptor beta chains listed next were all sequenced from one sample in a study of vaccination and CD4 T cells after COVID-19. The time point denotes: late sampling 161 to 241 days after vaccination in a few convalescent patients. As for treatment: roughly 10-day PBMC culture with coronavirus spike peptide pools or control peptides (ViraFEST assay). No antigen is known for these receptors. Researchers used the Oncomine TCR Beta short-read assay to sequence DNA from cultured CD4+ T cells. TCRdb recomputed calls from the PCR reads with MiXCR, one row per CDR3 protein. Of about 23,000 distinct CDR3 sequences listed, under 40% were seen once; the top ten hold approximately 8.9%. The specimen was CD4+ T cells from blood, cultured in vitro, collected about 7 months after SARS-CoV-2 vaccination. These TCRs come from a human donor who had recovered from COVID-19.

CDR3 coding DNA: TGTGCCAGTAGTAGACAGATGAACACTGAAGCTTTCTTT. Amino acids: CASSRQMNTEAFF. The V and J genes are TRBV19 and TRBJ1-1; D possibly corresponds to TRBD1 (5 bases). V dropped 4 bases and J dropped 0 bases, with 6 bases sitting between them. Germline V CDR1 and CDR2: LNHDA, SQIVND (reference sequence). This CDR3 is 13 amino acids long.

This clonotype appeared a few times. This CDR3 is CSARIRSGDTQYF. As DNA, the CDR3 is TGCAGTGCTAGAATACGGAGCGGGGATACGCAGTATTTT. The V gene is TRBV20-1, the J gene TRBJ2-3; a possible D gene is TRBD2 (6 bases). This CDR3 comprises 13 residues. Germline loops: CDR1 DFQATT, CDR2 SNEGSKA (reference sequence). V lost 2 bases to trimming and J lost 6 bases, with 12 bases between them.